This entry lists 32 T cell receptor beta chains sequenced from one sample in a study of T cell responses to AZD1222 COVID-19 vaccine. The assay was immunoSEQ multiplex PCR, and TCRdb's table has in-frame clones only and misses some. This sample has 90,000 to 120,000 clones, with approximately 88% found just once. The material sequenced was peripheral blood, taken on day 0 of AZD1222 vaccination. The receptors derive from an adult in good health.

The chain carries TRBV28 and TRBJ1-1, with D perhaps TRBD1 (6 bases). The CDR3 covers 14 residues. Germline V gives CDR1 MDHEN, CDR2 SYDVKM. V shed 7 bases and J shed 7 bases, with 19 bases lying between them. The CDR3 coding sequence is TGTGCCAGCAACCCGGGACACTCCTTGATTGAAGCTTTCTTT. Encoded protein: CASNPGHSLIEAFF. The entire variable domain, with the rest obtained from reference TRBV28 and TRBJ1-1, is as follows: DVKVTQSSRYLVKRTGEKVFLECVQDMDHENMFWYRQDPGLGLRLIYFSYDVKMKEKGDIPEGYSVSREKKERFSLILESASTNQTSMYLCASNPGHSLIEAFFGQGTRLTVV.

The V call is TRBV19, the J call TRBJ2-1; 11 bases are a match to TRBD1. The CDR3 runs 18 residues. The germline CDR1 and CDR2 sequences are LNHDA and SQIVND (reference sequence). With 5 bases clipped from V and 4 bases from J, the junction kept 13 bases outside the gene matches. The CDR3 sequence: CASSLGGGGQGGYNEQFF. CDR3 coding DNA: TGTGCCAGTAGTTTGGGAGGGGGGGGACAGGGGGGTTACAATGAGCAGTTCTTC.

The chain links TRBV28 to TRBJ2-7, with 15 bases fitting TRBD2. V was pared by 6 bases and J by 7 bases, with 7 bases of the junction left unmatched. The germline V gene encodes CDR1 MDHEN and CDR2 SYDVKM. The CDR3 is made up of 15 amino acids. CDR3: CASRRTSGRVGEQYF. The CDR3 nucleotides read TGTGCCAGCAGGCGGACTAGCGGGAGGGTAGGGGAGCAGTACTTC.

J is TRBJ1-1 and V is TRBV10-3; TRBD1 might be the D (5 bases). Trimming pared 4 bases from V and 0 bases from J, leaving 9 bases between. Germline V CDR1 and CDR2: ENHRY, SYGVKD. The CDR3 has 14 residues. CDR3 in DNA: TGTGCCATCAGTGCGAGGACAATGAACACTGAAGCTTTCTTT. This translates into CAISARTMNTEAFF.

The genes are TRBV5-8 and TRBJ2-7; TRBD1 or TRBD2 may be the D gene (5 bases each). The V and J ends lost 2 bases and 4 bases respectively, with 13 bases between them. Per the germline V gene, CDR1 is SGHTS and CDR2 is YDEGEE. The CDR3 has 14 residues. CDR3 in DNA: TGTGCCAGCAGCTTTGACTGGGACGGATACGAGCAGTACTTC. This translates into CASSFDWDGYEQYF. Full variable domain (rest looked up from reference TRBV5-8 and TRBJ2-7): EAGVTQSPTHLIKTRGQQATLRCSPISGHTSVYWYQQALGLGLQFLLWYDEGEERNRGNFPPRFSGRQFPNYSSELNVNALELEDSALYLCASSFDWDGYEQYFGPGTRLTVT.

The CDR3 loop is CASSLEAGRAYTDTQYF. CDR3 sequence (DNA): TGCGCCAGCAGCTTGGAAGCCGGGAGGGCTTACACAGATACGCAGTATTTT. The V call is TRBV5-1, the J call TRBJ2-3; the match to TRBD2 covers 8 bases. V shed 0 bases, J shed 2 bases, and the junction held 8 bases outside the gene matches. This CDR3 contains 17 residues. Germline V gives CDR1 SGHRS, CDR2 YFSETQ.

The chain links TRBV27 to TRBJ2-1, with D perhaps matching TRBD1 or TRBD2 (5 bases each). This CDR3 spans 16 amino acids. V lost 2 bases to trimming and J lost 3 bases, with 14 bases between them. Per germline, CDR1 MNHEY and CDR2 SMNVEV (reference sequence). This CDR3 is CASSLVSRGVYNEQFF. The CDR3 DNA reads as TGTGCCAGCAGTTTAGTAAGCCGAGGGGTCTACAATGAGCAGTTCTTC.

J is TRBJ2-7 and V is TRBV28, with 11 bases lining up with TRBD2. The J segment lost 2 bases and the V segment lost 5 bases, leaving 17 bases of the junction unmatched. The length of the CDR3 is 19 residues. Germline loops: CDR1 MDHEN, CDR2 SYDVKM. CDR3 amino acids: CASSPRPGAGTSGTYEQYF. CDR3 nucleotides: TGTGCCAGCAGTCCGCGACCTGGGGCGGGGACTAGCGGAACCTACGAGCAGTACTTC.

Comment on this clone: Within the sample, other DNA sequences also encode this same CDR3. V and J are TRBV12-3 or TRBV12-4 and TRBJ2-1; D gene ambiguous. The CDR3 has 11 amino acids. V lost 8 bases and J lost 7, with 9 bases in between. CDR3 DNA: TGTGCCAGCTCTCTGGGTAATGAGCAGTTCTTC. This translates into CASSLGNEQFF.

The V gene is TRBV3-1 (or the pseudogene TRBV3-2), the J gene TRBJ1-1; possibly TRBD1 for D (5 bases). Germline CDR1 is LGHDT and CDR2 is YNNKEL (reference sequence). This CDR3 is 16 amino acids long. V lost 0 bases, J lost 0 bases, and 11 bases lay in between. CDR3 in amino acids: CASSQENAGLNTEAFF. In nucleotides, the CDR3 is TGTGCCAGCAGCCAAGAAAATGCGGGGCTGAACACTGAAGCTTTCTTT.

The chain couples TRBV4-3 to TRBJ1-4; 10 nucleotides match TRBD1. V trimming: 6 bases; J trimming: 12 bases; junction bases outside the gene matches: 7. CDR1 LGHNA and CDR2 YSLEER come from the germline V gene. This CDR3 is 13 amino acids long. In nucleotides, the CDR3 is TGCGCCAGCAGGGACAGGGGGTTTGGGGAACTGTTTTTT. Translated, it gives CASRDRGFGELFF.

The V gene is TRBV30, the J gene TRBJ1-2; D might be TRBD1 (5 bases). Germline V CDR1 and CDR2: GTSNPN, SVGIG (reference sequence). V lost 0 bases and J lost 5, with 19 bases in between. The CDR3 consists of 16 residues. The CDR3 DNA follows: TGTGCCTGGAGTGTTCCCGTCGTCGGACATTTTTATGGCTACACCTTC. Translated: CAWSVPVVGHFYGYTF.

The V call is TRBV11-2, the J call TRBJ2-1; 9 bases line up with TRBD2. Per the germline V gene, CDR1 is SGHAT and CDR2 is FQNNGV. There are 16 residues in the CDR3. J lost 8 bases, V lost 7 bases, and 15 bases had no gene match. The CDR3 region has the DNA TGTGCCAGCAACCCGGTAGTGGCTAGCGGGATCGATGAGCAGTTCTTC. This encodes CASNPVVASGIDEQFF.

This chain uses TRBV10-3 with TRBJ1-2, with 7 bases matching TRBD1. Trimming took 2 bases from V and 3 from J; bases not matched to a gene: 9. The CDR3 covers 16 residues. The germline V gene encodes CDR1 ENHRY and CDR2 SYGVKD. The CDR3 bases are TGTGCCATCAGTGAGAGGGAGAACAGGGGCGACTATGGCTACACCTTC. Its protein product is CAISERENRGDYGYTF.

The chain joins TRBV6-1 to TRBJ2-5; TRBD2 matches 12 bases. Germline CDR1 and CDR2: MNHNS and SASEGT. Trimming cost V 1 base and J 3 bases; bases outside gene matches: 9. This CDR3 is built from 18 residues. The CDR3 DNA reads as TGTGCCAGCAGTGAAGAGGCTAGCGGGAGGGCCTCTAAAGAGACCCAGTACTTC. This encodes CASSEEASGRASKETQYF.

The CDR3 DNA reads as TGTGCCAGCAGCTTAACCGGGGACGGGAACTATGGCTACACCTTC. As protein: CASSLTGDGNYGYTF. V gene TRBV5-8 combines with J gene TRBJ1-2; a weak D match, TRBD1 (5 bases). The V end lost 2 bases, the J end lost 2 bases, and 13 bases lay between the germline ends. Germline CDR1 SGHTS, CDR2 YDEGEE. This CDR3 is 15 amino acids long.

This rearrangement joins TRBV4-3 to TRBJ2-2; D is ambiguous. Germline values: CDR1 LGHNA, CDR2 YSLEER. V was shortened by 2 bases and J by 6 bases, with 7 bases between the two germline ends. The CDR3 contains 13 residues. CDR3 protein: CASSQFPPGELFF. CDR3 sequence (DNA): TGCGCCAGCAGCCAATTCCCGCCCGGGGAGCTGTTTTTT.

The chain couples TRBV30 to TRBJ1-5, with TRBD1 identical over 8 bases. Germline values: CDR1 GTSNPN, CDR2 SVGIG (reference sequence). J gave up 7 bases and V 2 bases, and 7 bases lay outside the gene matches. The CDR3 contains 14 residues. The DNA for the CDR3 is TGTGCCTGGAGTCACCTCAGGGGGCGGCAGCCCCAGCATTTT. Translation: CAWSHLRGRQPQHF.

V is TRBV5-1 and J is TRBJ2-7; 8 bases align to TRBD2. V shed 1 base, J shed 5 bases, and the junction held 5 bases outside the gene matches. CDR1 SGHRS and CDR2 YFSETQ come from the germline V gene. This CDR3 has 14 amino acids. The CDR3 reads CASSLLAGMDEQYF. CDR3 DNA: TGCGCCAGCAGCTTGTTAGCGGGAATGGACGAGCAGTACTTC.

This rearrangement joins TRBV24-1 to TRBJ2-5; a weak D match, TRBD1 (6 bases). The CDR3 covers 14 residues. Germline V gives CDR1 KGHDR, CDR2 SFDVKD. The V end was cut by 4 bases, the J end by 9 bases, with 17 bases between. The CDR3: CATSEDGTFGAQYF. The CDR3 DNA sequence: TGTGCCACCAGTGAGGATGGGACATTCGGGGCCCAGTACTTC.

The J gene is TRBJ2-7, the V gene TRBV9, with D possibly being TRBD2 (6 bases). Trimming took off 3 bases at V and 2 bases at J, with 12 bases between the two ends. The CDR3 extends over 14 amino acids. Germline CDR1 is SGDLS and CDR2 is YYNGEE. The CDR3 DNA reads as TGTGCCAGCAGCGGGGGGGACCGAGCCTACGAGCAGTACTTC. Residues: CASSGGDRAYEQYF.

The chain recombines TRBV11-3 with TRBJ1-1; D is unresolved. The V end was cut by 3 bases, the J end by 3 bases, with 8 bases between. Germline CDR1 SGHNT, CDR2 YENEEA. The CDR3 spans 13 residues. DNA of the CDR3: TGTGCCAGCAGCTTTTCTGGGGACACTGAAGCTTTCTTT. It translates to CASSFSGDTEAFF. Drawing the rest from reference TRBV11-3 and TRBJ1-1, the complete variable domain is EAGVVQSPRYKIIEKKQPVAFWCNPISGHNTLYWYLQNLGQGPELLIRYENEEAVDDSQLPKDRFSAERLKGVDSTLKIQPAELGDSAVYLCASSFSGDTEAFFGQGTRLTVV.

The chain recombines TRBV5-1 with TRBJ1-2; D is unresolved. The CDR3 has 16 residues. Germline V gene sequence: CDR1 SGHRS, CDR2 YFSETQ. The V end was cut by 4 bases, the J end by 4 bases, with 20 bases between. Written as DNA, the CDR3 is TGCGCCAGCAGCATCGCCCTGGACGGATTTCTCTATGGCTACACCTTC. Amino acid sequence: CASSIALDGFLYGYTF.

This clone was counted a few times. The chain links TRBV6-2 or TRBV6-3 to TRBJ2-7; no firm D call. V lost 5 bases and J lost 2, with 16 bases in between. The germline CDR1 and CDR2 sequences are MNHEY and SVGEGT. CDR3 length: 15 amino acids. The CDR3 loop reads CASSQDSDLPYEQYF. In DNA form, the CDR3 reads TGTGCCAGCAGTCAAGATTCGGACCTCCCCTACGAGCAGTACTTC.

This clone was detected only once. V and J are TRBV18 and TRBJ2-3; 12 positions match TRBD2. This CDR3 contains 17 residues. Trimming at V came to 0 bases and at J to 3 bases, leaving 4 bases not matched to a gene. Germline CDR1 reads KGHSH; CDR2 reads LQKENI. The chain's CDR3 is CASSPPRLAGGTDTQYF. The DNA of the CDR3 is TGTGCCAGCTCACCACCACGCCTAGCGGGGGGGACAGATACGCAGTATTTT. The full variable domain, its missing parts supplied by reference TRBV18 and TRBJ2-3, is NAGVMQNPRHLVRRRGQEARLRCSPMKGHSHVYWYRQLPEEGLKFMVYLQKENIIDESGMPKERFSAEFPKEGPSILRIQQVVRGDSAAYFCASSPPRLAGGTDTQYFGPGTRLTVL.

In its sample, this clone was seen once. This chain links TRBV4-3 with TRBJ2-7; no clear D. Germline V lookup: CDR1 LGHNA, CDR2 YSLEER. CDR3 length equals 14 residues. Trimming removed 0 bases from V and 1 base from J, with 7 bases in between. The CDR3 sequence: CASSQEGRSYEQYF. The DNA for the CDR3 is TGCGCCAGCAGCCAAGAAGGCCGATCCTACGAGCAGTACTTC.

V gene TRBV7-8 combines with J gene TRBJ1-5; no clear D. CDR3 length: 15 amino acids. The germline V gene encodes CDR1 SGHVS and CDR2 FQNEAQ. V lost 4 bases and J lost 4, with 14 bases in between. The CDR3 reads CASSSLGQTNQPQHF. The CDR3 nucleotides are TGTGCCAGCAGCTCCCTTGGGCAGACTAATCAGCCCCAGCATTTT.

This clone was seen a single time. The rearrangement joins TRBV11-3 to TRBJ2-3; D not certain. Trimming took 4 bases from V and 2 from J, leaving 4 bases between them. CDR1 SGHNT and CDR2 YENEEA come from the germline V gene. The CDR3 extends over 12 amino acids. The CDR3 region is CASSSNTDTQYF. CDR3 nucleotide sequence: TGTGCCAGCAGCTCCAACACAGATACGCAGTATTTT.

The chain links TRBV29-1 to TRBJ1-5, with TRBD1 matching 8 bases. Germline values: CDR1 SQVTM, CDR2 ANQGSEA. J lost 2 bases, V lost 6 bases, and 6 bases had no gene match. The CDR3 spans 14 residues. The CDR3 is CSVGTGGGNQPQHF. DNA of the CDR3: TGCAGCGTGGGTACAGGGGGAGGCAATCAGCCCCAGCATTTT.

The table lists this clone with a count of one. The chain joins TRBV11-3 to TRBJ2-2, with 10 nucleotides matching TRBD2. The germline CDR1 and CDR2 sequences are SGHNT and YENEEA. V shed 1 base, J shed 4 bases, and the junction held 3 bases outside the gene matches. This CDR3 contains 16 residues. CDR3 in DNA: TGTGCCAGCAGCTTAGTAGCGGGAGGTTCCACCGGGGAGCTGTTTTTT. Translation gives CASSLVAGGSTGELFF.

The chain recombines TRBV3-1 (or the pseudogene TRBV3-2) with TRBJ2-2; unclear D gene. Germline V gene sequence: CDR1 LGHDT, CDR2 YNNKEL (reference sequence). V was pared by 5 bases and J by 2 bases, with 12 bases between. The CDR3 is 15 amino acids. CDR3 sequence: CASSYPALNTGELFF. The CDR3 bases are TGTGCCAGCAGCTACCCGGCTCTTAACACCGGGGAGCTGTTTTTT.

This rearrangement joins TRBV28 to TRBJ1-2; TRBD1 matches at 7 bases. The J segment lost 3 bases and the V segment lost 3 bases, leaving 10 bases of the junction unmatched. CDR1 is MDHEN and CDR2 is SYDVKM in the germline V gene. The CDR3 length is 16 residues. The CDR3 sequence: CASSFRFDRVDYGYTF. The CDR3 coding sequence is TGTGCCAGCAGTTTCCGATTTGACAGGGTCGACTATGGCTACACCTTC.